The 26 T cell receptor beta chains listed next were all sequenced from one sample in a study of Graves' ophthalmopathy and Graves' hyperthyroidism. RNA transcripts served as template for amplifying TCR beta CDR3 sequences. First-round RT-PCR used HTBI primers; second-round multiplex PCR followed. TCRdb passed the multiplex PCR reads through MiXCR, listing each CDR3 protein once. The sample lists about 370,000 distinct CDR3 sequences; roughly 15% were seen once. The sample comprised peripheral blood. These receptors came from an adult woman with stable Graves' hyperthyroidism.

This clonotype was picked up many times. This chain connects TRBV12-3 or TRBV12-4 to TRBJ2-4; perhaps TRBD1 as D (6 bases). The CDR3 runs 15 residues. Trimming pared 5 bases from V and 0 bases from J, leaving 11 bases between. In nucleotides, the CDR3 is TGTGCCAGCAGTGGACAGAAAGTAGCCAAAAACATTCAGTACTTC. It encodes CASSGQKVAKNIQYF.

This clonotype was picked up a small number of times. The rearrangement uses TRBV28 and TRBJ2-7; the D is unclear. Between the trimmed V and J ends, which lost 6 bases and 3 bases, there was a span of 15 bases. In germline, CDR1 is MDHEN, CDR2 SYDVKM. The CDR3 is 14 amino acids. CDR3: CASSRTNAFYEQYF. The CDR3 DNA follows: TGTGCCAGCAGCCGGACCAATGCTTTCTACGAGCAGTACTTC.

This clonotype was seen many times. The chain joins TRBV20-1 to TRBJ1-3; D unclear. Germline CDR1 is DFQATT and CDR2 is SNEGSKA (reference sequence). The CDR3 spans 14 residues. The germline V and J ends were trimmed by 5 bases and 0 bases, with 11 bases remaining between them. The CDR3 DNA is TGCAGTGCTCCAGGACCCCGCTCTGGAAACACCATATATTTT. Protein product: CSAPGPRSGNTIYF.

In its sample, this clonotype was seen many times. The chain employs TRBV5-1 and TRBJ1-1; no firm D call. Trimming pared 4 bases from V and 2 bases from J, leaving 12 bases between. This CDR3 comprises 14 residues. Per the germline V gene, CDR1 is SGHRS and CDR2 is YFSETQ. This CDR3 is CASSLDGSNTEAFF. CDR3 nucleotide sequence: TGCGCCAGCAGCCTGGACGGGTCTAACACTGAAGCTTTCTTT. The full variable domain, completed using reference TRBV5-1 and TRBJ1-1, is KAGVTQTPRYLIKTRGQQVTLSCSPISGHRSVSWYQQTPGQGLQFLFEYFSETQRNKGNFPGRFSGRQFSNSRSEMNVSTLELGDSALYLCASSLDGSNTEAFFGQGTRLTVV.

The J gene is TRBJ1-5, the V gene TRBV11-2; D perhaps matches TRBD1 (6 bases). Deletions cut 1 base from V and 6 bases from J, with 13 bases between. CDR1 SGHAT and CDR2 FQNNGV come from the germline V gene. This CDR3 region has 15 residues. The CDR3 reads CASSLGAARGQPQHF. DNA for the CDR3: TGTGCCAGCAGCTTAGGGGCAGCCAGGGGTCAGCCCCAGCATTTT.

There are many counts of this clonotype. The chain employs TRBV7-6 and TRBJ2-7; 7 bases fit TRBD1. Germline V gene data show CDR1 as SGHVS and CDR2 as FNYEAQ. The CDR3 extends over 14 amino acids. Unmatched junction bases numbered 11, after V lost 6 bases and J lost 6 bases. CDR3 nucleotide sequence: TGTGCCAGCAGTCCCTACAGGGGTTCGGGCGAGCAGTACTTC. Amino acid sequence: CASSPYRGSGEQYF.

In this sample, this clonotype turned up many times. V is TRBV7-9 and J is TRBJ2-7; D gene unclear. Per germline, CDR1 SEHNR and CDR2 FQNEAQ (reference sequence). The CDR3 totals 14 residues. V shed 6 bases and J shed 3 bases, with 15 bases lying between them. CDR3 DNA sequence: TGTGCCAGCAGTGACGAAAGACACCACTACGAGCAGTACTTC. Protein product: CASSDERHHYEQYF.

This clonotype was seen ten or more times. The V call is TRBV5-1, the J call TRBJ2-2; TRBD2 is a possible D gene (6 bases). This CDR3 has 15 residues. V lost 4 bases, J lost 1 base, and 11 bases lay in between. Germline V gives CDR1 SGHRS, CDR2 YFSETQ. CDR3 residues: CASSGGTVNTGELFF. Here the CDR3 DNA reads TGCGCCAGCAGCGGGGGGACGGTGAACACCGGGGAGCTGTTTTTT.

This clonotype showed up just once. A much larger clone differs by one base, so this may be a read error. In nucleotides, the CDR3 is TGCAGTGCGTTACAACGGGACACTGAAGCTTGCTTT. This encodes CSALQRDTEACF. V is TRBV20-1 and J is TRBJ1-1; possible D gene TRBD1, 6 bases. CDR1 is DFQATT, CDR2 SNEGSKA, per germline (reference sequence). CDR3 length equals 12 residues.

This clonotype was counted at least ten times. The chain has TRBV29-1 and TRBJ1-2; 9 bases match TRBD1. Germline V gene data show CDR1 as SQVTM and CDR2 as ANQGSEA. The CDR3 extends over 14 amino acids. V lost 3 bases, J lost 4 bases, and 6 bases stayed unmatched. The CDR3 region is CSVEDRGSRYGYTF. DNA for the CDR3: TGCAGCGTTGAGGACAGGGGTTCTCGCTATGGCTACACCTTC.

This clonotype was counted at least ten times. This sequence joins TRBV6-2 or TRBV6-3 and TRBJ2-2, with 12 bases that match TRBD2. Germline CDR1 reads MNHEY; CDR2 reads SVGEGT. There are 16 residues in the CDR3. V lost 5 bases, J lost 9 bases, and 10 bases stayed unmatched. The CDR3 here is CASSPRLAGDVRELFF. The CDR3 nucleotides read TGTGCCAGCAGTCCCCGACTAGCGGGAGATGTGAGGGAGCTGTTTTTT.

This clonotype was found many times. The rearrangement joins TRBV18 to TRBJ2-6, with no clear D. The germline V gene has CDR1 KGHSH and CDR2 LQKENI. The CDR3 has 16 amino acids. V shed 3 bases and J shed 0 bases, with 9 bases lying between them. CDR3 residues: CASSPDAYSGANVLTF. DNA for the CDR3: TGTGCCAGCTCACCCGACGCTTACTCTGGGGCCAACGTCCTGACTTTC.

At least ten counts were recorded for this clonotype. The chain employs TRBV19 and TRBJ2-5, with D tentatively TRBD2 (6 bases). The length of the CDR3 is 14 residues. V shed 4 bases and J shed 5 bases, with 14 bases lying between them. Germline CDR1 LNHDA, CDR2 SQIVND (reference sequence). CDR3 coding DNA: TGTGCCAGTAGTAACCCACCGGGAGTGGAGACCCAGTACTTC. Amino acid sequence: CASSNPPGVETQYF.

The chain is built from TRBV5-1 and TRBJ2-7; D is perhaps TRBD1 (6 bases). The CDR3 covers 16 residues. Trimming pared 5 bases from V and 3 bases from J, leaving 21 bases between. Germline CDR1 reads SGHRS; CDR2 reads YFSETQ. The CDR3 region is CASSFLSGTLYYEQYF. CDR3 nucleotides: TGCGCCAGCAGTTTTTTGTCCGGGACACTCTACTACGAGCAGTACTTC.

The V call is TRBV29-1, the J call TRBJ1-5, with D maybe TRBD1 (6 bases). CDR3 length: 12 amino acids. With 5 bases removed from V and 7 bases from J, the gap between germline ends came to 12 bases. The germline V gene has CDR1 SQVTM and CDR2 ANQGSEA. The DNA of the CDR3 is TGCAGCGTTTGGACAGTAGGGCAGCCCCAGCATTTT. It specifies CSVWTVGQPQHF.

This clonotype was counted many times. The chain is built from TRBV3-1 and TRBJ2-7; no clear D gene. The CDR3 runs to 14 residues. Germline V lookup: CDR1 LGHDT, CDR2 YNNKEL (reference sequence). Trimming removed 4 bases from V and 0 bases from J, with 10 bases in between. The CDR3, as DNA: TGTGCCAGCAGCCGAACAGCCTACTCCTACGAGCAGTACTTC. It translates to CASSRTAYSYEQYF.

This clonotype was seen repeatedly, ten times or more. This rearrangement joins TRBV12-3 or TRBV12-4 to TRBJ1-5, with D possibly TRBD1 on 6 matching bases. Trimming removed 0 bases at V and 0 bases at J, with 12 bases between. This CDR3 spans 17 amino acids. CDR3 amino acids: CASSLALDSYSNQPQHF. The CDR3 DNA reads TGTGCCAGCAGTTTAGCGCTGGACAGCTATAGCAATCAGCCCCAGCATTTT.

V usage is TRBV20-1 and J usage is TRBJ2-7; D ambiguous. The V end lost 2 bases, the J end lost 5 bases, and 7 bases lay between the germline ends. In germline, CDR1 is DFQATT, CDR2 SNEGSKA (reference sequence). This CDR3 region has 11 residues. The CDR3 sequence: CSARSIDEQYF. DNA of the CDR3: TGCAGTGCTAGAAGCATCGACGAGCAGTACTTC.

This clonotype has a count of ten or more. CDR3 region: CSVDRDTQETQYF. CDR3 DNA sequence: TGCAGCGTTGACAGGGACACCCAAGAGACCCAGTACTTC. This chain connects TRBV29-1 to TRBJ2-5, with D possibly matching TRBD1 (6 bases). This CDR3 spans 13 amino acids. V gave up 3 bases and J gave up 1 base, with 9 bases separating them. In germline, CDR1 is SQVTM, CDR2 ANQGSEA.

The table lists this clonotype with many counts. The chain is built from TRBV7-9 and TRBJ1-1; 7 bases match TRBD1. V shed 8 bases and J 4 bases; nucleotides not matched to a gene: 10. From germline, CDR1 is SEHNR and CDR2 FQNEAQ (reference sequence). CDR3 length equals 14 residues. CDR3 nucleotide sequence: TGTGCCAGCTCCTCGACAGGGCAGACCACTGAAGCTTTCTTT. Its protein is CASSSTGQTTEAFF.

Turning to this clonotype: A much larger clone sits a single nucleotide away, making a read error possible. The rearrangement joins TRBV28 to TRBJ1-1; no clear D. This CDR3 spans 14 amino acids. Germline CDR1 and CDR2: MDHEN and SYDVKM. The CDR3 DNA reads TGTGCCGGCAGTTTATCCAACAGCGGCACTGAAGCTTTCTTT. Residues: CAGSLSNSGTEAFF.

This chain links TRBV3-1 with TRBJ1-2; D unresolved. Germline V gene data show CDR1 as LGHDT and CDR2 as YNNKEL (reference sequence). Between the trimmed V and J ends, which lost 0 bases and 5 bases, there was a span of 13 bases. CDR3 length: 15 amino acids. The chain's CDR3 is CASSQDSALPYGYTF. For the CDR3, the DNA is TGTGCCAGCAGCCAAGACTCGGCACTCCCTTATGGCTACACCTTC.

This clonotype was seen many times. Here the CDR3 DNA reads TGTGCCAGCAGGCGGGGTGGAGAGACCCAGTACTTC. This encodes CASRRGGETQYF. V gene TRBV12-3 or TRBV12-4 combines with J gene TRBJ2-5; perhaps TRBD2 as D (6 bases). This CDR3 region has 12 residues. V was pared by 6 bases and J by 4 bases, with 9 bases between.

This clonotype was picked up many times. The CDR3: CASSFGGQVPAYEQYF. CDR3 sequence (DNA): TGTGCCAGCAGTTTCGGCGGGCAGGTCCCTGCCTACGAGCAGTACTTC. The rearrangement joins TRBV6-2 or TRBV6-3 to TRBJ2-7; TRBD2 might be the D (5 bases). The V end lost 4 bases, the J end lost 2 bases, and 18 bases lay between the germline ends. In germline, CDR1 is MNHEY, CDR2 SVGEGT. The CDR3 runs to 16 residues.

This clonotype was counted at least ten times. The V and J genes are TRBV15 and TRBJ2-7, with a tentative D call TRBD2 (5 bases). The germline V gene has CDR1 LNHNV and CDR2 YYDKDF (reference sequence). The length of the CDR3 is 15 residues. The V end was cut by 1 base, the J end by 2 bases, with 12 bases between. CDR3 nucleotide sequence: TGTGCCACCAGCAGAGCGCGGGCTCAAGCCTACGAGCAGTACTTC. It encodes CATSRARAQAYEQYF.

About this clonotype: A read error may produce the germline difference seen at one junction end. This chain uses TRBV4-1 with TRBJ1-5; D is uncertain. The germline gives CDR1 MGHRA, CDR2 YSYEKL. This CDR3 spans 16 amino acids. The CDR3 protein is CASSQAGINSNQTQHF. Written as DNA, the CDR3 is TGCGCCAGCAGCCAAGCGGGGATCAATAGCAATCAGACCCAGCATTTT.